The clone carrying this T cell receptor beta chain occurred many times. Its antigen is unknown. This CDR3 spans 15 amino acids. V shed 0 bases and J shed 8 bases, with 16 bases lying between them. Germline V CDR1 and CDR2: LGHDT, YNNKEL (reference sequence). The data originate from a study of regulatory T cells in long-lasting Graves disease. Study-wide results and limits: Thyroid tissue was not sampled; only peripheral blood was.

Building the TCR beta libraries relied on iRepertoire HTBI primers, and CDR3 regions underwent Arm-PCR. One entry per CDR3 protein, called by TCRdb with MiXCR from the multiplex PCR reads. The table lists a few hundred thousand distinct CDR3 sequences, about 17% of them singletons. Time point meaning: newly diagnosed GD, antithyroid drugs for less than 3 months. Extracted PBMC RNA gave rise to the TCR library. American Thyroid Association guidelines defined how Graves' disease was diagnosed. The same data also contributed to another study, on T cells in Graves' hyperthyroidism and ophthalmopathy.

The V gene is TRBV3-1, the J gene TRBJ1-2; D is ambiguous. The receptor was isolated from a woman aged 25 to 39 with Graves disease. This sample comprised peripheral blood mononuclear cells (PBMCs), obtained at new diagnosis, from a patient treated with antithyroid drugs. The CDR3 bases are TGTGCCAGCAGCCAAGATGAGGGCAGGAGGGTCGGCTACACCTTC. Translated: CASSQDEGRRVGYTF.